The T cell receptor beta chain described here comes from a study of T cell repertoires in cytomegalovirus infection. This clonotype was seen more than once but under ten times. Antigen: not known. TCRdb recomputed calls from the reads with MiXCR, one row per CDR3 protein. The table lists some 500,000 distinct CDR3 sequences, 40% of them singletons. Trimming removed 0 bases from V and 6 bases from J, with 21 bases in between. This CDR3 is built from 18 residues. The germline V gene has CDR1 LNHDA and CDR2 SQIVND (reference sequence). This rearrangement joins TRBV19 to TRBJ2-1, with D tentatively TRBD1 or TRBD2 (5 bases each). The sample was cultured PBMCs, taken from culture after CMV antigen stimulation. The sequence came from a human donor in good health (CMV status not recorded). Some clones in this sample may be carry-over from other donors' samples. The CDR3 protein is CASSIDQYEGTPINEQFF. CDR3 sequence (DNA): TGTGCCAGTAGTATAGATCAGTACGAGGGGACCCCCATCAATGAGCAGTTCTTC.